This TCR beta chain was sequenced in a study of technical replicates of blood from a handful of donors (dated by TCRdb to about 2017). The CDR3, from cysteine to phenylalanine, totals 18 residues. The sequence is cut down to CDR3 DNA, 54 bases in frame from base 1. Looking up the germline V gene yields CDR1 SGHRS and CDR2 YFSETQ. At the junction V is shortened by 4 bases and J by 5 bases; bases outside the gene matches: 16. Comments on this clone: Its cognate antigen has yet to be identified. No much larger clone exists at a distance of one base, and base qualities are not known.

Library preparation used the immunoSEQ multiplex PCR assay. TCRdb stores this immuneACCESS table with in-frame sequences only. Part of the clones is absent; in the studies checked, under half of the shortfall reflects unresolved V genes, and no reason is known for the rest. In all, the sample holds over 85,000 clones, and approximately 96% of those were seen once. The biggest ten clones account for about 0.38% of the sample. This clonotype was sampled from a human donor in good health. The sequence links TRBV5-1 to TRBJ2-7, and 12 junctional nucleotides match TRBD1. Sequenced: T cells isolated from PBMCs. The DNA sequence is as follows: TGCGCCAGCAGCAAGGGACAGGGGGCTGGGGGGAGCATCGACGAGCAGTACTTC. Its protein product is CASSKGQGAGGSIDEQYF.